This TCR beta chain came from a study of cytomegalovirus exposure and HLA in healthy donors. Study-wide points: TCR sequences were mostly rare, though some public TCRs occurred in many donors. Some TCR beta chains (about 170 of them) were listed as cytomegalovirus-associated.

Concerning this clone itself: Its cognate antigen is unknown.

The CDR3 has 17 amino acids. V shed 2 bases and J shed 8 bases, with 24 bases lying between them. CDR1 and CDR2 (germline): SNHLY, FYNNEI. Libraries were prepared by immunoSEQ multiplex PCR; TCRdb keeps only in-frame clonotypes and omits some of them. This sample has 200,000 to 250,000 clones, with about nine tenths found just once. This TCR was recovered from a woman aged 18-30 years in good health and CMV-seropositive. J is TRBJ1-2 and V is TRBV2; maybe TRBD1 (5 bases). The sample was PBMCs. The CDR3 sequence: CASSELGTGGLSGGYTF. CDR3 DNA: TGTGCCAGCAGTGAATTGGGAACAGGTGGACTATCGGGGGGCTACACCTTC.